The rows below give T cell receptor beta chains drawn from one sample of a study of blood T cell repertoires in COVID-19. The repertoire was sequenced with immunoSEQ multiplex PCR; TCRdb's copy has only in-frame clones and lacks some. The sample holds about 82,000 clones; roughly 78% are singletons and the top ten take roughly a third. The sequencing sample was made of peripheral blood. These receptors originate from a man aged 60-69 years with COVID-19, enrolled during active disease. The CDR3 runs from the conserved cysteine through the conserved F or W. Fields, in order: V gene, J gene, D gene, clone size, CDR3 DNA, CDR3 protein. The D gene is left open where the match is weak. Not all rows give a size; the values are once, few, many and, for expanded clones, a class.

v_call: TRBV20-1; j_call: TRBJ2-6; d_call: TRBD2; clone_size: NA; cdr3_nt: TGCAGTGCTAGTGCCGGGGAGGGCGGGGCCAACGTCCTGACTTTC; cdr3_aa: CSASAGEGGANVLTF
v_call: TRBV5-1; j_call: TRBJ2-3; d_call: TRBD1; clone_size: once; cdr3_nt: TGCGCCAGCAGCTCAACAGGGGGTACGACAGATACGCAGTATTTT; cdr3_aa: CASSSTGGTTDTQYF
v_call: TRBV7-9; j_call: TRBJ1-1; d_call: TRBD1; clone_size: NA; cdr3_nt: TGTGCCAGCAGCTTTGAAGGGACAGAGTATGAAGCTTTCTTT; cdr3_aa: CASSFEGTEYEAFF
v_call: TRBV27; j_call: TRBJ2-1; d_call: TRBD2; clone_size: NA; cdr3_nt: TGTGCCAGCAGTATAAGCGGGATGAACCACAATGAGCAGTTCTTC; cdr3_aa: CASSISGMNHNEQFF
v_call: TRBV4-1; j_call: TRBJ2-3; d_call: TRBD1; clone_size: NA; cdr3_nt: TGCGCCAGCAGCCAAGATGGGACAGGTGGGGGCACAGATACGCAGTATTTT; cdr3_aa: CASSQDGTGGGTDTQYF
v_call: TRBV5-1; j_call: TRBJ2-2; d_call: NA; clone_size: NA; cdr3_nt: TGCGCCAGCAGCCCGGGATCGGTCACCGGGGAGCTGTTTTTT; cdr3_aa: CASSPGSVTGELFF
v_call: TRBV6-1; j_call: TRBJ2-1; d_call: TRBD2; clone_size: once; cdr3_nt: TGTGCCAGCAGCTCGAGCGGGGCCCCCTACAATGAGCAGTTCTTC; cdr3_aa: CASSSSGAPYNEQFF
v_call: TRBV5-1; j_call: TRBJ1-1; d_call: TRBD1; clone_size: NA; cdr3_nt: TGCGCCAGCAGCCCCACATTAGCAGGGGGTCGGACTGAAGCTTTCTTT; cdr3_aa: CASSPTLAGGRTEAFF
v_call: TRBV27; j_call: TRBJ2-7; d_call: NA; clone_size: NA; cdr3_nt: TGTGCCACCACTGGCGGATCCGCCTGGGAGCAGTACTTC; cdr3_aa: CATTGGSAWEQYF
v_call: TRBV29-1; j_call: TRBJ2-2; d_call: TRBD2; clone_size: few; cdr3_nt: TGCAGCGTGACTCGGGGAGGGCGGAACACCGGGGAGCTGTTTTTT; cdr3_aa: CSVTRGGRNTGELFF
v_call: TRBV25-1; j_call: TRBJ2-5; d_call: NA; clone_size: NA; cdr3_nt: TGTGCCAGCAGGAGGGAGTCTTTCGGGACCCAGTACTTC; cdr3_aa: CASRRESFGTQYF
v_call: TRBV27; j_call: TRBJ1-6; d_call: TRBD1; clone_size: NA; cdr3_nt: TGTGCCAGCAGTTTAGAAAAGGGGGCGGCTTCACCCCTCCACTTT; cdr3_aa: CASSLEKGAASPLHF
v_call: TRBV4-2; j_call: TRBJ2-5; d_call: TRBD2; clone_size: NA; cdr3_nt: TGTGCCAGCAGCCAAGAGACTAGCGGGGGGGCCAGAGAGACCCAGTACTTC; cdr3_aa: CASSQETSGGARETQYF
v_call: TRBV19; j_call: TRBJ2-5; d_call: NA; clone_size: once; cdr3_nt: TGTGCCAGTAGTACGGGGACTGGGGTGGGGGAGACCCAGTACTTC; cdr3_aa: CASSTGTGVGETQYF
v_call: TRBV27; j_call: TRBJ2-1; d_call: TRBD2; clone_size: NA; cdr3_nt: TGTGCCAGCTTCGGCGGGGGGCACTCCTACAATGAGCAGTTCTTC; cdr3_aa: CASFGGGHSYNEQFF
v_call: TRBV30; j_call: TRBJ2-7; d_call: NA; clone_size: NA; cdr3_nt: TGTGCCTGGAACAGGGGACTGTCGTCCCGCTACGAGCAGTACTTC; cdr3_aa: CAWNRGLSSRYEQYF
v_call: TRBV2; j_call: TRBJ2-7; d_call: NA; clone_size: NA; cdr3_nt: TGTGCCAGCAGTGTTCTGATGCAGGTTAGCTCCTACGAGCAGTACTTC; cdr3_aa: CASSVLMQVSSYEQYF
v_call: TRBV15; j_call: TRBJ1-1; d_call: NA; clone_size: NA; cdr3_nt: TGTGCCACCAGCAAGGGTTCCAGCGGGGCTTTGAACACTGAAGCTTTCTTT; cdr3_aa: CATSKGSSGALNTEAFF
v_call: TRBV9; j_call: TRBJ2-1; d_call: TRBD2; clone_size: few; cdr3_nt: TGTGCCAGCAGCCATCGGACTAGCGGGGAGGGTGAGCAGTTCTTC; cdr3_aa: CASSHRTSGEGEQFF
v_call: TRBV2; j_call: TRBJ1-6; d_call: TRBD1; clone_size: NA; cdr3_nt: TGTGCCAGCGGCCACCCCGGGACAGTGGGTTCACCCCTCCACTTT; cdr3_aa: CASGHPGTVGSPLHF
v_call: TRBV5-1; j_call: TRBJ2-7; d_call: TRBD2; clone_size: NA; cdr3_nt: TGCGCCAGCAGCTTGGAACTAGCGGGAGCTTCTAGGGAGCAGTACTTC; cdr3_aa: CASSLELAGASREQYF
v_call: TRBV27; j_call: TRBJ2-5; d_call: NA; clone_size: few; cdr3_nt: TGTGCCAGCAGTCCACGCGGCGGGACTCAAGAGACCCAGTACTTC; cdr3_aa: CASSPRGGTQETQYF
v_call: TRBV6-2/TRBV6-3; j_call: TRBJ1-5; d_call: TRBD1; clone_size: NA; cdr3_nt: TGTGCCAGCAGTCCCGGGACAGGGACAAATCAGCCCCAGCATTTT; cdr3_aa: CASSPGTGTNQPQHF
v_call: TRBV4-2; j_call: TRBJ1-1; d_call: NA; clone_size: few; cdr3_nt: TGTGCCAGCAGCCAAGAATTGAGTACTGAAGCTTTCTTT; cdr3_aa: CASSQELSTEAFF
v_call: TRBV11-3; j_call: TRBJ2-5; d_call: TRBD2; clone_size: NA; cdr3_nt: TGTGCCAGCAGATCGGGACTAGCGGGACTCCAAGAGACCCAGTACTTC; cdr3_aa: CASRSGLAGLQETQYF
v_call: TRBV3-1/TRBV3-2; j_call: TRBJ1-1; d_call: NA; clone_size: NA; cdr3_nt: TGTGCCAGCAGCACAAGAGGGGGGGGTAGGAACACTGAAGCTTTCTTT; cdr3_aa: CASSTRGGGRNTEAFF
v_call: TRBV10-3; j_call: TRBJ2-1; d_call: NA; clone_size: NA; cdr3_nt: TGTGCCATCAGTGAGTCCAGGGTCGGAAATGAGCAGTTCTTC; cdr3_aa: CAISESRVGNEQFF
v_call: TRBV29-1; j_call: TRBJ2-1; d_call: TRBD2; clone_size: NA; cdr3_nt: TGCAGCGTTTCTAGCGGGAGCTACAATGAGCAGTTCTTC; cdr3_aa: CSVSSGSYNEQFF
v_call: TRBV7-9; j_call: TRBJ1-1; d_call: NA; clone_size: NA; cdr3_nt: TGTGCCAGCAGATCGACAGTGAACACTGAAGCTTTCTTT; cdr3_aa: CASRSTVNTEAFF
v_call: TRBV10-2; j_call: TRBJ2-2; d_call: NA; clone_size: NA; cdr3_nt: TGCGCCAGCAGTGAGGTCGCGATAGCGGTGAACACCGGGGAGCTGTTTTTT; cdr3_aa: CASSEVAIAVNTGELFF
v_call: TRBV24-1; j_call: TRBJ2-7; d_call: TRBD1; clone_size: NA; cdr3_nt: TGTGCCACCAGTGATTCGATAATCTCCGGGACAGGGCACAGGTTGGGGACCTACGAGCAGTACTTC; cdr3_aa: CATSDSIISGTGHRLGTYEQYF
v_call: TRBV7-8; j_call: TRBJ2-7; d_call: TRBD1; clone_size: once; cdr3_nt: TGTGCCAGCAGCTTAGGGGACAGGAGCTCCTACGAGCAGTACTTC; cdr3_aa: CASSLGDRSSYEQYF
v_call: TRBV28; j_call: TRBJ1-1; d_call: NA; clone_size: NA; cdr3_nt: TGTGCCAGCACCCCGGGAGGGAACACTGAAGCTTTCTTT; cdr3_aa: CASTPGGNTEAFF
v_call: TRBV7-8; j_call: TRBJ2-7; d_call: NA; clone_size: NA; cdr3_nt: TGTGCCAGCAGCACCCGGACAGAGACCTACGAGCAGTACTTC; cdr3_aa: CASSTRTETYEQYF
v_call: TRBV3-1/TRBV3-2; j_call: TRBJ1-1; d_call: TRBD1; clone_size: NA; cdr3_nt: TGTGCCAGCAGACGACAGGGGGAATCCACTGAAGCTTTCTTT; cdr3_aa: CASRRQGESTEAFF
v_call: TRBV15; j_call: TRBJ1-5; d_call: NA; clone_size: NA; cdr3_nt: TGTGCCACCAGCAGAGATATGAATCAGCCCCAGCATTTT; cdr3_aa: CATSRDMNQPQHF
v_call: TRBV6-5; j_call: TRBJ1-4; d_call: TRBD1; clone_size: NA; cdr3_nt: TGTGCCAGCAGTTACTCATCATCAGGGGGATCTGGGGGACTGTTTTTT; cdr3_aa: CASSYSSSGGSGGLFF
v_call: TRBV7-9; j_call: TRBJ2-6; d_call: NA; clone_size: NA; cdr3_nt: TGTGCCAGCAGCTTAGCAGGGGCTGGGGCCAACGTCCTGACTTTC; cdr3_aa: CASSLAGAGANVLTF
v_call: TRBV9; j_call: TRBJ2-3; d_call: TRBD2; clone_size: once; cdr3_nt: TGTGCCAGCAGCCCTGCCCGGTTGCTAGCGGGAGGTCCACCCACAGATACGCAGTATTTT; cdr3_aa: CASSPARLLAGGPPTDTQYF
v_call: TRBV3-1/TRBV3-2; j_call: TRBJ2-3; d_call: NA; clone_size: NA; cdr3_nt: TGTGCCAGCAGCCAAGTGACAGCTAGCACAGATACGCAGTATTTT; cdr3_aa: CASSQVTASTDTQYF
v_call: TRBV27; j_call: TRBJ1-3; d_call: NA; clone_size: NA; cdr3_nt: TGTGCCAGCAGTTTATTTCCCGGGTCTGGAAACACCATATATTTT; cdr3_aa: CASSLFPGSGNTIYF
v_call: TRBV7-6; j_call: TRBJ2-2; d_call: TRBD1; clone_size: NA; cdr3_nt: TGTGCCAGCAGCTTAGAAGGGGGCGCTGGCACCGGGGAGCTGTTTTTT; cdr3_aa: CASSLEGGAGTGELFF
v_call: TRBV27; j_call: TRBJ1-4; d_call: TRBD1; clone_size: NA; cdr3_nt: TGTGCCAGCAGTACTAGACAGGGTCGCGAAAAACTGTTTTTT; cdr3_aa: CASSTRQGREKLFF
v_call: TRBV25-1; j_call: TRBJ2-7; d_call: TRBD1; clone_size: medium-sized; cdr3_nt: TGTGCCAGCAGTGCCCCGGCAGGGACAGCCTCAGCCTACGAGCAGTACTTC; cdr3_aa: CASSAPAGTASAYEQYF
v_call: TRBV5-4; j_call: TRBJ2-3; d_call: TRBD2; clone_size: NA; cdr3_nt: TGTGCCAGCAGCTTTGGGGGACTAGCGGGAGGGACTAGCACAGATACGCAGTATTTT; cdr3_aa: CASSFGGLAGGTSTDTQYF
v_call: TRBV9; j_call: TRBJ2-5; d_call: NA; clone_size: NA; cdr3_nt: TGTGCCAGCAAAAAAGAGGCCGAAGAGACCCAGTACTTC; cdr3_aa: CASKKEAEETQYF
v_call: TRBV7-9; j_call: TRBJ2-7; d_call: NA; clone_size: NA; cdr3_nt: TGTGCCACCCGTAGGAAGCGATCCTTGCAATCCGAGCAGTACTTC; cdr3_aa: CATRRKRSLQSEQYF
v_call: TRBV11-2; j_call: TRBJ1-5; d_call: NA; clone_size: NA; cdr3_nt: TGTGCCAGCAGCTCCGGGACTCTACTCAATCAGCCCCAGCATTTT; cdr3_aa: CASSSGTLLNQPQHF
v_call: TRBV3-1/TRBV3-2; j_call: TRBJ2-5; d_call: NA; clone_size: NA; cdr3_nt: TGTGCCAGCAGCCATTACCGAGGGGAGACCCAGTACTTC; cdr3_aa: CASSHYRGETQYF
v_call: TRBV1; j_call: TRBJ1-4; d_call: NA; clone_size: NA; cdr3_nt: TGCACCAGCAGCCAAGATTTCAGCGAGTATAATGAAAAACTGTTTTTT; cdr3_aa: CTSSQDFSEYNEKLFF
v_call: TRBV29-1; j_call: TRBJ1-1; d_call: NA; clone_size: few; cdr3_nt: TGCAGCGTCGGAGCCTTTGAAGCTTTCTTT; cdr3_aa: CSVGAFEAFF
v_call: TRBV19; j_call: TRBJ2-7; d_call: TRBD2; clone_size: NA; cdr3_nt: TGTGCCAGTAGTCCGAGACTAGCGGGAGGGAAGGTTTACGAGCAGTACTTC; cdr3_aa: CASSPRLAGGKVYEQYF
v_call: TRBV11-2; j_call: TRBJ2-5; d_call: NA; clone_size: NA; cdr3_nt: TGTGCCAGCAGCTTAGGTTATTCAGAGACCCAGTACTTC; cdr3_aa: CASSLGYSETQYF